This T cell receptor (beta chain) was sequenced during a study of Ad26.COV2.S vaccination and SARS-CoV-2 variants. The repertoire was sequenced with immunoSEQ multiplex PCR; TCRdb's copy has only in-frame clones and lacks some. The data hold approximately 350,000 clones, with around 87% observed a single time. The CDR3 runs to 15 residues. The V gene's germline CDR1 is LNHDA and CDR2 SQIVND (reference sequence). The ends were cut back, 5 bases at V and 4 bases at J, with 17 bases in the middle. As to treatment: some 20 received Ad26.COV2.S at low or high dose, single or two shots; a few received placebo; per-sample allocation not given. Samples were taken on day 63 after the first vaccine or placebo injection.

The chain is built from TRBV19 and TRBJ2-5; D may match TRBD1 or TRBD2 (5 bases each). The clonotype was recovered from a person between 18 and 60 years old who received the Ad26.COV2.S COVID-19 vaccine or a placebo. Here the sequenced sample was peripheral blood, taken in a trial of Ad26.COV2.S vaccine versus placebo. CDR3 DNA sequence: TGTGCCAGTAGTGCCTCCGGGACCCGGGGAGAGACCCAGTACTTC. Translating gives CASSASGTRGETQYF.